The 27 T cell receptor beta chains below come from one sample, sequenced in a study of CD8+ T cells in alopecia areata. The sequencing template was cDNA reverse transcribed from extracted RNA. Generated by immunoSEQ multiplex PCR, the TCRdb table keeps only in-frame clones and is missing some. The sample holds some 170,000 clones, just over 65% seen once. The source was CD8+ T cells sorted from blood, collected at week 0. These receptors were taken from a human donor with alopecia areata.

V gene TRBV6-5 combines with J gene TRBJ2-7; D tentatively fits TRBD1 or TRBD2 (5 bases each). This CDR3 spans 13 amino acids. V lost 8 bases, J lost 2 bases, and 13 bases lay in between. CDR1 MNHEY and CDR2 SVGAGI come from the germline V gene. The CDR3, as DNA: TGTGCCAGCCGATTCGGGGCTACCTACGAGCAGTACTTC. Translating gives CASRFGATYEQYF.

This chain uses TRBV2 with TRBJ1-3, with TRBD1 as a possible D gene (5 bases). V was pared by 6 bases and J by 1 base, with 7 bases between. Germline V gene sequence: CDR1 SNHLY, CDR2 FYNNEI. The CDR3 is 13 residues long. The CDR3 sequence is CASSWGSGNTIYF. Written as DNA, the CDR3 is TGTGCCAGCAGCTGGGGGTCTGGAAACACCATATATTTT.

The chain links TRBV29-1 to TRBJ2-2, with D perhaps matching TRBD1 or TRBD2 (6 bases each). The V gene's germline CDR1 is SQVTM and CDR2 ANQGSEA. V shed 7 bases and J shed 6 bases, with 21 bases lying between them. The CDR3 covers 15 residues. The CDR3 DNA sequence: TGCAGCGCCGAGGGGGGAATTGGGCCGGCCGGGGAGCTGTTTTTT. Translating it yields CSAEGGIGPAGELFF.

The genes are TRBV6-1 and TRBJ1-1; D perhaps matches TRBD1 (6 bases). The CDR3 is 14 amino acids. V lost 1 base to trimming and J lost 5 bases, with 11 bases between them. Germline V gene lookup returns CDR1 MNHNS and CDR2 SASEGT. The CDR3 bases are TGTGCCAGCAGTGAAGACGGGAGGGGGACTGAAGCTTTCTTT. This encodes CASSEDGRGTEAFF.

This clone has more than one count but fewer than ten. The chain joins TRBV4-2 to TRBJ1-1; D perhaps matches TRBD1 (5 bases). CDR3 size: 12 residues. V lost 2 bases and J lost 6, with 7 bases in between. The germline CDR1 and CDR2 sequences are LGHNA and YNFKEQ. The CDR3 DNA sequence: TGTGCCAGCAGCCAACAGGGCGCTGAAGCTTTCTTT. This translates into CASSQQGAEAFF.

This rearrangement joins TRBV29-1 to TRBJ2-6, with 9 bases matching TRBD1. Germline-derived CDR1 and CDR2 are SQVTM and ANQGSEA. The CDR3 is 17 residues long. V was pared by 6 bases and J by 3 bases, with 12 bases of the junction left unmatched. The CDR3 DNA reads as TGCAGCGTCATCTTCGCACAGGGGGCGTTTGGGGCCAACGTCCTGACTTTC. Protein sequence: CSVIFAQGAFGANVLTF. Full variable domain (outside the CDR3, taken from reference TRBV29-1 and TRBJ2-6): SAVISQKPSRDICQRGTSLTIQCQVDSQVTMMFWYRQQPGQSLTLIATANQGSEATYESGFVIDKFPISRPNLTFSTLTVSNMSPEDSSIYLCSVIFAQGAFGANVLTFGAGSRLTVL.

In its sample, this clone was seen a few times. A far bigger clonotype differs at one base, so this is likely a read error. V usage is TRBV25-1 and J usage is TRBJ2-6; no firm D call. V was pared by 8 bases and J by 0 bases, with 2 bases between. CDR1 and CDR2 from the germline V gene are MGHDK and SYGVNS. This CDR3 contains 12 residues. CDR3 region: CASGSGANVLTF. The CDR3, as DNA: TGTGCCAGCGGCTCTGGGGCCAACGTCCTGACTTTC.

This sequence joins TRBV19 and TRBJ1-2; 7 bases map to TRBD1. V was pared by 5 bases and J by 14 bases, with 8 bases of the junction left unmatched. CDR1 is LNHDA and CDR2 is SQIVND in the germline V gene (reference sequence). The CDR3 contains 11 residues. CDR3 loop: CASSSGTALTF. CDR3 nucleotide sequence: TGTGCCAGTAGTTCGGGGACAGCGTTGACCTTC.

The chain's CDR3 is CASSFYGTDTQYF. The CDR3 bases are TGTGCCAGCAGCTTTTATGGGACAGATACGCAGTATTTT. The chain carries TRBV7-3 and TRBJ2-3; D gene unclear. Germline-derived CDR1 and CDR2 are SGHTA and FQGTGA. The CDR3 has 13 residues. Between the trimmed V and J ends, which lost 3 bases and 3 bases, there was a span of 7 bases.

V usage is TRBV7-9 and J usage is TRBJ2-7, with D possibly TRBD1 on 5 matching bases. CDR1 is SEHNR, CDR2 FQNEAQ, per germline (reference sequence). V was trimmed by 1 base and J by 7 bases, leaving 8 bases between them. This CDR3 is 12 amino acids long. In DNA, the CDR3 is TGTGCCAGCAGCTTAGGGGGCAGGGAGCAGTACTTC. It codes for CASSLGGREQYF.

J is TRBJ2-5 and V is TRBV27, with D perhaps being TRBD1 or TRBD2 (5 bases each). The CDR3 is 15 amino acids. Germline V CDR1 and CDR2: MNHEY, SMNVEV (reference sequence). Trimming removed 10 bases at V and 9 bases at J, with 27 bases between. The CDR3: CATNSARGLQGAQYF. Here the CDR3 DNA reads TGTGCCACAAACTCGGCGAGGGGCCTCCAGGGAGCCCAGTACTTC.

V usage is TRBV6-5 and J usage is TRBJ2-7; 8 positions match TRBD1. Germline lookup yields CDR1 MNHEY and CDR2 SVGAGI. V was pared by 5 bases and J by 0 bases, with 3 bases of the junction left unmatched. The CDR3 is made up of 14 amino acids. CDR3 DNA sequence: TGTGCCAGCAGTACAGGGGGGTCCTCCTACGAGCAGTACTTC. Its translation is CASSTGGSSYEQYF.

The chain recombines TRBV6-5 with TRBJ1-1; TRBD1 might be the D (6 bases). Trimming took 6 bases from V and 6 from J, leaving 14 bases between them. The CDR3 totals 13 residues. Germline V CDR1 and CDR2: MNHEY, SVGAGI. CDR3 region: CASSRRTDPEAFF. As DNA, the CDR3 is TGTGCCAGCAGCCGGAGGACAGACCCTGAAGCTTTCTTT.

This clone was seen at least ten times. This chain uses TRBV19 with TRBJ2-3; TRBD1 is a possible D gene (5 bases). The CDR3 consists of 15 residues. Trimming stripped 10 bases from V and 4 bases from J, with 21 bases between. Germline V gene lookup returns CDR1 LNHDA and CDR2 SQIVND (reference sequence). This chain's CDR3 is CATRIRVGGADTQYF. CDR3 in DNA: TGTGCCACCCGAATCAGGGTGGGTGGGGCAGATACGCAGTATTTT.

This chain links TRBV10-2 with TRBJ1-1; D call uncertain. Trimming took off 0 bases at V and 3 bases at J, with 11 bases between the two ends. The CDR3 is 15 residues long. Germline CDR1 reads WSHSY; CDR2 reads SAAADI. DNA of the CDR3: TGCGCCAGCAGTGAGTCGACGGTGGTGGACACTGAAGCTTTCTTT. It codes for CASSESTVVDTEAFF.

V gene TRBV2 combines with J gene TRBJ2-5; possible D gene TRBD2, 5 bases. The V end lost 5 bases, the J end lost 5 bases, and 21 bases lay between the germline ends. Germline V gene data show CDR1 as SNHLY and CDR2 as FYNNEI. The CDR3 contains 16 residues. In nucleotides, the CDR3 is TGTGCCAGCAGTCGGCGGGCGACTCCTTATGGGGAGACCCAGTACTTC. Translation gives CASSRRATPYGETQYF.

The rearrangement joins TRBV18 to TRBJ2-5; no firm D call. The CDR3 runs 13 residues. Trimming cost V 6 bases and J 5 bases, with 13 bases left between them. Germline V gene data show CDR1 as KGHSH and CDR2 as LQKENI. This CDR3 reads CASSAPERETQYF. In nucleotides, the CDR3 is TGTGCCAGCTCGGCCCCTGAAAGGGAGACCCAGTACTTC.

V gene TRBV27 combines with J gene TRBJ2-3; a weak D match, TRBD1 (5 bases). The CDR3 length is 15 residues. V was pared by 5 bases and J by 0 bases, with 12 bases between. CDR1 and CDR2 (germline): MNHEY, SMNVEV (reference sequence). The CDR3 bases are TGTGCCAGCAGTCAGATCAGGGCTAGCACAGATACGCAGTATTTT. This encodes CASSQIRASTDTQYF.

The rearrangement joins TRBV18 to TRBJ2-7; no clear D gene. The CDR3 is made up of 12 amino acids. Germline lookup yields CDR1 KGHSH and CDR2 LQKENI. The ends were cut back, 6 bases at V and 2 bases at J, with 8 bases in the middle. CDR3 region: CASSVQPYEQYF. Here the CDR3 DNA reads TGTGCCAGCTCGGTCCAGCCCTACGAGCAGTACTTC. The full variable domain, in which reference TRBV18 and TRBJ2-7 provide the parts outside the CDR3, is NAGVMQNPRHLVRRRGQEARLRCSPMKGHSHVYWYRQLPEEGLKFMVYLQKENIIDESGMPKERFSAEFPKEGPSILRIQQVVRGDSAAYFCASSVQPYEQYFGPGTRLTVT.

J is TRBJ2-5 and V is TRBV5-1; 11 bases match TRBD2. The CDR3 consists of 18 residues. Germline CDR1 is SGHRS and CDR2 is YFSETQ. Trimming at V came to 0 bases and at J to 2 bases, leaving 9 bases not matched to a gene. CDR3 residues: CASSLDFGTSGQQETQYF. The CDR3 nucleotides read TGCGCCAGCAGCTTGGATTTTGGGACTAGCGGCCAACAAGAGACCCAGTACTTC.

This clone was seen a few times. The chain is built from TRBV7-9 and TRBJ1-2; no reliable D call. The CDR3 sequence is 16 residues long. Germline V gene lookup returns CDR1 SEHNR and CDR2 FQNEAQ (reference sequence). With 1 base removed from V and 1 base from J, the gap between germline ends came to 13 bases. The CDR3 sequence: CASSLGSSSDNYGYTF. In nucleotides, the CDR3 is TGTGCCAGCAGCTTAGGTTCGTCGTCAGATAACTATGGCTACACCTTC.

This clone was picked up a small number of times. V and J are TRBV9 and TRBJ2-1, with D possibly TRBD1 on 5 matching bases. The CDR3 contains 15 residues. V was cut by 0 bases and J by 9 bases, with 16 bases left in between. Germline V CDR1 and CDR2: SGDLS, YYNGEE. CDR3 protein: CASSVDRAGSAEQFF. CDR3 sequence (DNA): TGTGCCAGCAGCGTAGATCGCGCAGGGTCTGCTGAGCAGTTCTTC.

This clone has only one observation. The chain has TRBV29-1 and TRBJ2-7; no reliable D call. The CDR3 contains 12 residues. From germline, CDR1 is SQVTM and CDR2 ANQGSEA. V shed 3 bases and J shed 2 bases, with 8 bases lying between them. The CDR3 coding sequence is TGCAGCGTTGAGCAGGCCCCCTACGAGCAGTACTTC. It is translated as CSVEQAPYEQYF.

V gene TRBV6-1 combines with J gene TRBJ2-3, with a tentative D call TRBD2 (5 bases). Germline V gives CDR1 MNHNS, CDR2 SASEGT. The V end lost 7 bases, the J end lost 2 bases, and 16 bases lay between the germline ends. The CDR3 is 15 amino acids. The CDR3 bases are TGTGCCAGCATAGGGAGTTGGAGCCCCACAGATACGCAGTATTTT. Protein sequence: CASIGSWSPTDTQYF.

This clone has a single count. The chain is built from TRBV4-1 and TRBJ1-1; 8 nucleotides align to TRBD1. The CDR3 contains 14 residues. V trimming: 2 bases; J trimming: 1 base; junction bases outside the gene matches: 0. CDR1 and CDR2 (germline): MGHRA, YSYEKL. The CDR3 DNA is TGCGCCAGCAGCCAACAGGGGGCGAACACTGAAGCTTTCTTT. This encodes CASSQQGANTEAFF.

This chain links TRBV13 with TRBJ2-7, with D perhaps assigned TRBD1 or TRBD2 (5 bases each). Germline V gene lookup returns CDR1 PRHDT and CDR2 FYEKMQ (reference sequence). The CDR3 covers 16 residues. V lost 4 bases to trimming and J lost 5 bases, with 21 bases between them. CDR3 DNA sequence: TGTGCCAGCAGCTCCACAGAGACCGGGACCCCGAACGAGCAGTACTTC. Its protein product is CASSSTETGTPNEQYF.

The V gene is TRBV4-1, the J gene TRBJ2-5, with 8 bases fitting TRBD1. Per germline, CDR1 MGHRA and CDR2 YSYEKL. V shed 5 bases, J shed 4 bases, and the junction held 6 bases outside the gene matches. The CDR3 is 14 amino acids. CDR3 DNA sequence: TGCGCCAGCAGCTATGAGACAGGGGCAGAGACCCAGTACTTC. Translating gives CASSYETGAETQYF.